This T cell receptor (beta chain) was found in a study of graft-versus-host responses after intestinal transplantation. The wider study: The whole recipient group had anti-thymocyte globulin induction followed by tacrolimus and steroids for roughly 3 years. Study results and caveats: Present in recipient marrow, GvH clones included some that appeared first in ileum or blood.

This table comes from immunoSEQ multiplex PCR, and its TCRdb copy is limited to in-frame clones, with some not included. This table has some 120,000 clones, 90% appearing once. As for this clone: Its target is not known.

The receptor comes from a human donor who received an intestinal transplant. The sample here was unstimulated CD4+ T cells sorted from spleen or lymph node cells, taken before intestinal transplant.

The CDR3 reads CAWSSQDRVGLGETQYF. Written as DNA, the CDR3 is TGTGCCTGGTCTTCCCAAGACAGGGTGGGTTTGGGGGAGACCCAGTACTTC. The chain links TRBV30 to TRBJ2-5, with TRBD1 matching over 7 bases. The CDR3 is made up of 17 amino acids. Germline lookup yields CDR1 GTSNPN and CDR2 SVGIG (reference sequence). J was trimmed by 5 bases and V by 5 bases; bases with no gene match: 20.